This TCR beta chain was found in a study of shared clonotypes between healthy human individuals. About the study: Those who served as donors were a couple of women and a few men between the ages of 18 and 49.

CDR3 size: 14 residues. Germline V gives CDR1 SGHRS, CDR2 YFSETQ. V shed 8 bases and J 7 bases; nucleotides not matched to a gene: 14. Clones were sequenced by immunoSEQ multiplex PCR, and TCRdb holds only the in-frame ones, with some missing. The sample holds millions of clones; 90% to 95% are singletons and the top ten take approximately 0.4%. With regard to this clone: Its antigen is not known.

Regarding the study as a whole: Estimated richness was generally greater in naive than memory subsets. It was anticipated that sequencing depth would influence how many clonotypes donors shared.

The sequence derives from a man aged 18 to 29 in good health. Some clones in this sample may be carry-over from other donors' samples. Input material: naive CD4+ T cells from PBMCs. Subset defined: CD45RA+ positively selected. V and J are TRBV5-1 and TRBJ2-7, with 8 bases aligning to TRBD2. The CDR3 nucleotides read TGCGCCAGTTCGTGGGGACTAGAGCGGGTGGAGCAGTACTTC. It yields the protein CASSWGLERVEQYF. The whole variable domain, filled in from reference TRBV5-1 and TRBJ2-7, reads KAGVTQTPRYLIKTRGQQVTLSCSPISGHRSVSWYQQTPGQGLQFLFEYFSETQRNKGNFPGRFSGRQFSNSRSEMNVSTLELGDSALYLCASSWGLERVEQYFGPGTRLTVT.